These 26 T cell receptor beta chains were all obtained from the same sample, sequenced in a study of blood T cell repertoires in COVID-19. Clones were sequenced by immunoSEQ multiplex PCR, and TCRdb holds only the in-frame ones, with some missing. Altogether around 150,000 clones are present, roughly 89% being singletons, with the ten largest covering around 4.6%. Source material: peripheral blood. The receptors derive from a human donor in a cohort sampled during active COVID-19.

The rearrangement joins TRBV7-8 to TRBJ2-7; TRBD1 aligns across 7 bases. The CDR3 length is 15 residues. Germline V lookup: CDR1 SGHVS, CDR2 FQNEAQ. With 1 base clipped from V and 5 bases from J, the junction kept 8 bases outside the gene matches. The DNA of the CDR3 is TGTGCCAGCAGCTTAGTGATAGGGGGCGTTGACGAGCAGTACTTC. It is translated as CASSLVIGGVDEQYF.

The chain links TRBV19 to TRBJ1-1, with D possibly TRBD1 on 5 matching bases. Germline V gene data show CDR1 as LNHDA and CDR2 as SQIVND (reference sequence). Trimming shortened V by 6 bases and J by 3 bases, and 14 bases separated the two germline ends. CDR3 length: 14 residues. The CDR3 reads CASSSAGPDTEAFF. CDR3 nucleotide sequence: TGTGCCAGTAGCTCGGCAGGGCCCGACACTGAAGCTTTCTTT.

The chain is built from TRBV5-1 and TRBJ1-2; 9 nucleotides align to TRBD1. Trimming removed 8 bases from V and 5 bases from J; junction bases left unmatched: 10. CDR1 SGHRS and CDR2 YFSETQ come from the germline V gene. The CDR3 contains 14 residues. CDR3 region: CASNNPGQGYGYTF. CDR3 DNA: TGCGCCAGTAATAACCCGGGACAGGGTTATGGCTACACCTTC.

The gene calls are TRBV3-1 (or the pseudogene TRBV3-2) and TRBJ2-1; 11 positions agree with TRBD2. The CDR3 runs 15 residues. The trim removed 6 bases at V and 2 bases at J, leaving 3 bases unmatched. Germline assignment: CDR1 LGHDT and CDR2 YNNKEL (reference sequence). The CDR3 protein is CASRTSGETYNEQFF. The CDR3 DNA sequence: TGTGCCAGCAGGACTAGCGGGGAGACCTACAATGAGCAGTTCTTC.

CDR3 nucleotides: TGTGCCAGCAGCTTAACAGGGGGCCTCAACGAGCAGTACTTC. Protein product: CASSLTGGLNEQYF. The rearrangement links TRBV7-9 to TRBJ2-7, with 9 bases matching TRBD1. V was pared by 2 bases and J by 5 bases, with 4 bases of the junction left unmatched. Germline V gene data show CDR1 as SEHNR and CDR2 as FQNEAQ (reference sequence). This CDR3 has 14 residues.

The V gene is TRBV19, the J gene TRBJ1-2; 9 bases are a match to TRBD1. Germline CDR1 LNHDA, CDR2 SQIVND (reference sequence). The CDR3 has 13 amino acids. V trimming: 6 bases; J trimming: 6 bases; junction bases outside the gene matches: 5. As DNA, the CDR3 is TGTGCCAGTAGGATGACAGGGGGGCATGGCTACACCTTC. It yields the protein CASRMTGGHGYTF.

V gene TRBV29-1 combines with J gene TRBJ2-7; 8 bases map to TRBD2. From germline, CDR1 is SQVTM and CDR2 ANQGSEA. This CDR3 is built from 16 residues. V lost 3 bases and J lost 1; bases outside the gene matches: 11. CDR3 DNA: TGCAGCGTTGATGGGTTTTTCGGGACTAGTTCCTACGAGCAGTACTTC. It encodes CSVDGFFGTSSYEQYF.

This rearrangement joins TRBV10-3 to TRBJ2-7; TRBD2 matches 8 bases. J lost 0 bases, V lost 10 bases, and 11 bases had no gene match. The germline gives CDR1 ENHRY, CDR2 SYGVKD. CDR3 length equals 15 residues. CDR3: CASDIAGRSSYEQYF. CDR3 nucleotides: TGTGCCAGCGATATAGCGGGACGGAGCTCCTACGAGCAGTACTTC.

The V call is TRBV24-1, the J call TRBJ1-2; D possibly corresponds to TRBD1 (5 bases). The ends were cut back, 2 bases at V and 1 base at J, with 10 bases in the middle. Germline CDR1 KGHDR, CDR2 SFDVKD. This CDR3 contains 15 residues. The CDR3 DNA reads as TGTGCCACCAGTGATTCACGACAGAGTAACTATGGCTACACCTTC. As protein: CATSDSRQSNYGYTF.

This chain uses TRBV11-2 with TRBJ2-1; TRBD2 agrees at 12 bases. The CDR3 covers 14 residues. V was pared by 6 bases and J by 8 bases, with 5 bases of the junction left unmatched. The germline gives CDR1 SGHAT, CDR2 FQNNGV. The chain's CDR3 is CASSLAGGSHEQFF. The CDR3 DNA reads as TGTGCCAGCAGTCTAGCGGGAGGGTCCCATGAGCAGTTCTTC.

The chain combines TRBV5-6 with TRBJ2-7; 8 bases match TRBD1. The CDR3 covers 15 residues. Unmatched junction bases numbered 13, after V lost 4 bases and J lost 7 bases. The germline V gene encodes CDR1 SGHDT and CDR2 YYEEEE. In DNA form, the CDR3 reads TGTGCCAGCAGCCTGGACTGGACAGGGACGAGGGAGCAGTACTTC. It translates to CASSLDWTGTREQYF.

This clone was recorded once. The V call is TRBV11-1, the J call TRBJ1-2; 11 bases line up with TRBD1. CDR3 length equals 16 residues. Trimming at V came to 3 bases and at J to 8 bases, leaving 11 bases not matched to a gene. CDR1 and CDR2 from the germline V gene are SGHAT and FQDESV (reference sequence). The CDR3 spells CASSFITSGQGEGYTF. CDR3 in DNA: TGTGCCAGCAGCTTTATAACCTCGGGACAGGGGGAAGGCTACACCTTC.

The chain joins TRBV7-9 to TRBJ2-1; D possibly corresponds to TRBD2 (5 bases). V was trimmed by 4 bases and J by 8 bases, leaving 12 bases between them. CDR3 length: 13 residues. Germline assignment: CDR1 SEHNR and CDR2 FQNEAQ (reference sequence). This chain's CDR3 is CASSSGLLYEQFF. The CDR3, as DNA: TGTGCCAGCAGCTCCGGACTCTTGTATGAGCAGTTCTTC.

The rearrangement links TRBV12-3 or TRBV12-4 to TRBJ2-3; D gene uncertain. The CDR3 totals 12 residues. With 4 bases removed from V and 0 bases from J, the gap between germline ends came to 2 bases. This CDR3 reads CASSSSTDTQYF. As DNA, the CDR3 is TGTGCCAGCAGTTCTAGCACAGATACGCAGTATTTT.

The J gene is TRBJ1-2, the V gene TRBV19, with D perhaps TRBD1 (6 bases). Germline V gives CDR1 LNHDA, CDR2 SQIVND (reference sequence). The CDR3 totals 14 residues. With 3 bases removed from V and 1 base from J, the gap between germline ends came to 9 bases. The DNA for the CDR3 is TGTGCCAGTAGTATTGACAGGATTAACTATGGCTACACCTTC. Encoded protein: CASSIDRINYGYTF. Combining the CDR3 with reference TRBV19 and TRBJ1-2 gives the whole variable domain DGGITQSPKYLFRKEGQNVTLSCEQNLNHDAMYWYRQDPGQGLRLIYYSQIVNDFQKGDIAEGYSVSREKKESFPLTVTSAQKNPTAFYLCASSIDRINYGYTFGSGTRLTVV.

The chain's CDR3 is CASGRTGNEQYF. The CDR3 nucleotides read TGTGCCAGCGGGCGGACAGGAAATGAGCAGTACTTC. The chain has TRBV2 and TRBJ2-7; 7 positions match TRBD1. CDR3 length: 12 residues. Germline CDR1 SNHLY, CDR2 FYNNEI. V gave up 8 bases and J gave up 7 bases; unmatched junction bases: 8.

This rearrangement joins TRBV18 to TRBJ1-4; D is possibly TRBD1 (6 bases). Germline V gene lookup returns CDR1 KGHSH and CDR2 LQKENI. CDR3 length equals 16 residues. Trimming stripped 2 bases from V and 7 bases from J, with 17 bases between. In nucleotides, the CDR3 is TGTGCCAGCTCACCATGGCAGGGGACCTCGGTTGAAAAACTGTTTTTT. Its translation: CASSPWQGTSVEKLFF.

The V and J genes are TRBV27 and TRBJ1-2; unclear D gene. Germline-derived CDR1 and CDR2 are MNHEY and SMNVEV (reference sequence). The CDR3 length is 15 residues. The germline V and J ends were trimmed by 0 bases and 4 bases, with 12 bases remaining between them. As DNA, the CDR3 is TGTGCCAGCAGTTTATCGGCGGGCAGGTCCTATGGCTACACCTTC. Amino acids: CASSLSAGRSYGYTF.

This clone was found a few times. CDR3 nucleotides: TGTGCCAGCAGCGGGCAAGAAGGACAGTGGAACACTGAAGCTTTCTTT. This sequence encodes CASSGQEGQWNTEAFF. The chain combines TRBV9 with TRBJ1-1, with D perhaps TRBD1 (6 bases). The CDR3 is made up of 16 amino acids. Trimming stripped 3 bases from V and 1 base from J, with 16 bases between. Germline lookup yields CDR1 SGDLS and CDR2 YYNGEE.

V usage is TRBV3-1 (or the pseudogene TRBV3-2) and J usage is TRBJ2-7; TRBD1 matches at 8 bases. V trimming: 2 bases; J trimming: 0 bases; junction bases outside the gene matches: 3. CDR1 is LGHDT, CDR2 YNNKEL, per germline (reference sequence). The CDR3 contains 15 residues. Here the CDR3 reads CASSQTTGASYEQYF. The CDR3 DNA sequence: TGTGCCAGCAGCCAAACGACAGGGGCCTCCTACGAGCAGTACTTC.

This chain joins TRBV6-5 and TRBJ1-5; the D gene is possibly TRBD1 (6 bases). V was pared by 6 bases and J by 0 bases, with 12 bases between. CDR1 and CDR2 from the germline V gene are MNHEY and SVGAGI. This CDR3 comprises 15 residues. The CDR3 DNA reads as TGTGCCAGCAGCCCGGGGACAAATAGCAATCAGCCCCAGCATTTT. Amino acid sequence: CASSPGTNSNQPQHF.

This clone showed up just a few times. The chain is built from TRBV3-1 (or the pseudogene TRBV3-2) and TRBJ1-5; D possibly corresponds to TRBD1 (6 bases). Trimming pared 3 bases from V and 1 base from J, leaving 7 bases between. CDR3 length equals 14 residues. Germline lookup yields CDR1 LGHDT and CDR2 YNNKEL (reference sequence). CDR3 nucleotide sequence: TGTGCCAGCAGCCAGAGGGGGAGCAATCAGCCCCAGCATTTT. Translated, it gives CASSQRGSNQPQHF.

This chain uses TRBV30 with TRBJ2-7; maybe TRBD1 (5 bases). Germline values: CDR1 GTSNPN, CDR2 SVGIG (reference sequence). The CDR3 has 14 residues. Trimming cost V 3 bases and J 0 bases, with 12 bases left between them. The CDR3 DNA follows: TGTGCCTGGAGGAGACAGTGGAGCTCCTACGAGCAGTACTTC. Encoded protein: CAWRRQWSSYEQYF.

The CDR3 region has the DNA TGTGCCAGCAGCACTCGGACTAGCGTTGGGGAGCAGTTCTTC. It translates to CASSTRTSVGEQFF. The gene calls are TRBV7-8 and TRBJ2-1; 9 bases map to TRBD2. Germline lookup yields CDR1 SGHVS and CDR2 FQNEAQ. The CDR3 spans 14 residues. V was pared by 5 bases and J by 10 bases, with 9 bases of the junction left unmatched.

The chain uses TRBV6-5 and TRBJ2-5; 8 bases fit TRBD1. The CDR3 has 12 amino acids. With V trimmed by 8 bases and J by 5 bases, 4 bases remained unmatched. Germline values: CDR1 MNHEY, CDR2 SVGAGI. The CDR3 nucleotides read TGTGCCAGCCAGGGGGCGCGGGAGACCCAGTACTTC. Translating gives CASQGARETQYF.

This chain uses TRBV28 with TRBJ2-7; no firm D call. The germline gives CDR1 MDHEN, CDR2 SYDVKM. Trimming stripped 2 bases from V and 4 bases from J, with 9 bases between. This CDR3 is 13 amino acids long. CDR3 sequence (DNA): TGTGCCAGCAGTTTAGTGGCTAGATACGAGCAGTACTTC. It is translated as CASSLVARYEQYF. The complete variable domain, with remaining parts taken from reference TRBV28 and TRBJ2-7, reads DVKVTQSSRYLVKRTGEKVFLECVQDMDHENMFWYRQDPGLGLRLIYFSYDVKMKEKGDIPEGYSVSREKKERFSLILESASTNQTSMYLCASSLVARYEQYFGPGTRLTVT.